A single sample gave rise to the 15 T cell receptor beta chains below, sequenced in a study of blood T cell repertoires in COVID-19. TCRdb keeps only in-frame clones here, not all; method: immunoSEQ multiplex PCR. Among a few hundred thousand clones listed, 75% to 95% were seen once. The sample consisted of peripheral blood. These receptors all come from a young adult with COVID-19, enrolled during active disease.

The V gene is TRBV9, the J gene TRBJ2-3; D call uncertain. The germline V gene has CDR1 SGDLS and CDR2 YYNGEE. The CDR3 is made up of 13 amino acids. The V end lost 3 bases, the J end lost 0 bases, and 5 bases lay between the germline ends. In DNA form, the CDR3 reads TGTGCCAGCAGCGCCGTAAGCACAGATACGCAGTATTTT. It codes for CASSAVSTDTQYF.

The gene calls are TRBV4-2 and TRBJ2-7; tentatively, D is TRBD2 (6 bases). The germline gives CDR1 LGHNA, CDR2 YNFKEQ. V lost 3 bases to trimming and J lost 2 bases, with 17 bases between them. The CDR3 totals 16 residues. CDR3 nucleotide sequence: TGTGCCAGCAGCCAGGAGGGCTCGGAGCTAGCCTACGAGCAGTACTTC. Translating gives CASSQEGSELAYEQYF.

This clone was found once. This chain uses TRBV5-1 with TRBJ2-1, with 7 bases aligning to TRBD1. Germline V CDR1 and CDR2: SGHRS, YFSETQ. V lost 0 bases, J lost 2 bases, and 2 bases stayed unmatched. This CDR3 spans 15 amino acids. CDR3 sequence (DNA): TGCGCCAGCAGCTTGGGACAGGGCCCCTACAATGAGCAGTTCTTC. This codes for CASSLGQGPYNEQFF.

The rearrangement links TRBV3-1 (or the pseudogene TRBV3-2) to TRBJ1-2; TRBD1 agrees at 10 bases. V lost 3 bases to trimming and J lost 2 bases; unmatched junction nucleotides: 3. The CDR3 length is 15 residues. Germline V gives CDR1 LGHDT, CDR2 YNNKEL (reference sequence). The CDR3 DNA follows: TGTGCCAGCAGCCACGGGGGACAGGGGAACTATGGCTACACCTTC. Amino acid sequence: CASSHGGQGNYGYTF.

The chain is built from TRBV5-1 and TRBJ1-2; TRBD1 matches 9 bases. Germline values: CDR1 SGHRS, CDR2 YFSETQ. The J segment lost 4 bases and the V segment lost 0 bases, leaving 4 bases of the junction unmatched. This CDR3 spans 15 amino acids. CDR3 protein: CASSLGTGVGYGYTF. The CDR3 DNA sequence: TGCGCCAGCAGCTTGGGGACAGGGGTTGGCTATGGCTACACCTTC.

The V call is TRBV11-3, the J call TRBJ1-3; the match to TRBD1 covers 11 bases. The CDR3 spans 18 residues. The V segment lost 0 bases and the J segment 3 bases; nucleotides outside the gene matches: 7. The germline V gene encodes CDR1 SGHNT and CDR2 YENEEA. Written as DNA, the CDR3 is TGTGCCAGCAGCTTAGAGGGCCCGGACAGGGGGCTTGGAAACACCATATATTTT. As protein: CASSLEGPDRGLGNTIYF.

This sequence joins TRBV9 and TRBJ2-2, with 9 bases that match TRBD1. The V gene's germline CDR1 is SGDLS and CDR2 YYNGEE. This CDR3 is built from 17 residues. The junction had 12 bases not matched to a gene; V was cut back by 4 bases and J by 5 bases. The CDR3, as DNA: TGTGCCAGCAGCACCAGAACCGGGACAGGGATTACCGGGGAGCTGTTTTTT. Its translation is CASSTRTGTGITGELFF.

V is TRBV24-1 and J is TRBJ2-1; D is possibly TRBD2 (5 bases). Trimming removed 7 bases from V and 0 bases from J, with 12 bases in between. Germline lookup yields CDR1 KGHDR and CDR2 SFDVKD. The length of the CDR3 is 15 residues. The chain's CDR3 is CATSQEGSSYNEQFF. The CDR3 DNA reads as TGTGCCACCAGCCAAGAGGGAAGCTCCTACAATGAGCAGTTCTTC.

The J gene is TRBJ1-4, the V gene TRBV5-5; 8 bases map to TRBD1. Germline values: CDR1 SGHKS, CDR2 YYEKEE (reference sequence). CDR3 length equals 14 residues. J was trimmed by 12 bases and V by 4 bases; bases with no gene match: 11. The CDR3 DNA follows: TGTGCCAGCAGCCTGGGGACAGGATTGAACCAACTGTTTTTT. Amino acids: CASSLGTGLNQLFF.

This sequence joins TRBV9 and TRBJ2-1; maybe TRBD2 (7 bases). Trimming stripped 0 bases from V and 0 bases from J, with 22 bases between. CDR1 is SGDLS, CDR2 YYNGEE, per germline. The CDR3 runs 20 residues. The CDR3 loop is CASSVALAPKRGGSYNEQFF. The CDR3 DNA is TGTGCCAGCAGCGTAGCACTAGCGCCAAAGAGGGGGGGCTCCTACAATGAGCAGTTCTTC. Together with reference TRBV9 and TRBJ2-1, the CDR3 gives the full variable domain: DSGVTQTPKHLITATGQRVTLRCSPRSGDLSVYWYQQSLDQGLQFLIQYYNGEERAKGNILERFSAQQFPDLHSELNLSSLELGDSALYFCASSVALAPKRGGSYNEQFFGPGTRLTVL.

The chain has TRBV9 and TRBJ2-2, with 8 bases matching TRBD2. V lost 0 bases, J lost 4 bases, and 2 bases stayed unmatched. CDR3 size: 15 residues. Per the germline V gene, CDR1 is SGDLS and CDR2 is YYNGEE. The CDR3 bases are TGTGCCAGCAGCGTAGCGGGAGGGAGCACCGGGGAGCTGTTTTTT. This codes for CASSVAGGSTGELFF.

The chain combines TRBV5-4 with TRBJ1-6; TRBD1 matches 10 bases. This CDR3 spans 16 amino acids. V dropped 4 bases and J dropped 9; count of bases not matched to a gene: 10. In germline, CDR1 is SGHNT, CDR2 YYREEE (reference sequence). As DNA, the CDR3 is TGTGCCAGCAGCCCACCCCCGGGACAGGGGCGTTCACCCCTCCACTTT. Translation: CASSPPPGQGRSPLHF.

This sequence joins TRBV5-4 and TRBJ2-7, with D maybe TRBD2 (6 bases). CDR3 length: 14 residues. Trimming took 2 bases from V and 2 from J, leaving 11 bases between them. Germline-derived CDR1 and CDR2 are SGHNT and YYREEE (reference sequence). CDR3 in DNA: TGTGCCAGCAGCTTTGGCGGGATTACCTACGAGCAGTACTTC. Translation: CASSFGGITYEQYF.

This chain uses TRBV25-1 with TRBJ1-2, with a weak D call TRBD1 (6 bases). The CDR3 contains 14 residues. From germline, CDR1 is MGHDK and CDR2 SYGVNS. The V end lost 2 bases, the J end lost 4 bases, and 11 bases lay between the germline ends. This CDR3 reads CASSERAGVYGYTF. The CDR3 coding sequence is TGTGCCAGCAGTGAACGTGCAGGGGTCTATGGCTACACCTTC.

The chain is built from TRBV7-2 and TRBJ1-3; TRBD1 aligns across 9 bases. V lost 5 bases and J lost 0; bases outside the gene matches: 5. CDR3 length equals 16 residues. Germline V gene lookup returns CDR1 SGHTA and CDR2 FQGNSA. The CDR3 nucleotides are TGTGCCAGCAGCCGGGGACAGGGCAACTCTGGAAACACCATATATTTT. Its translation is CASSRGQGNSGNTIYF.